The 23 T cell receptor beta chains in this list originate from one sample, sequenced in a study of shared clonotypes between healthy human individuals. Method: immunoSEQ multiplex PCR; TCRdb's copy keeps in-frame clones and lacks some. The sample has some 2,100,000 clones; approximately 94% are singletons. The sample consisted of naive CD4+ T cells sorted from blood. Subset described: CD45RA+ positively selected. All receptors derive from a man aged 18 to 35 in good health.

The chain links TRBV5-1 to TRBJ2-5; 8 bases align to TRBD2. The germline V gene encodes CDR1 SGHRS and CDR2 YFSETQ. With 4 bases clipped from V and 4 bases from J, the junction kept 6 bases outside the gene matches. The CDR3 is made up of 14 amino acids. CDR3 bases: TGCGCCAGCAGCCAGTCGGGAGGGGCAGAGACCCAGTACTTC. Translating it yields CASSQSGGAETQYF.

V usage is TRBV19 and J usage is TRBJ1-6, with 7 bases aligning to TRBD1. Looked up from germline, CDR1 is LNHDA and CDR2 is SQIVND (reference sequence). The CDR3 loop spans 17 amino acids. V dropped 4 bases and J dropped 0; count of bases not matched to a gene: 6. This chain's CDR3 is CASSTQQGSSYNSPLHF. The CDR3 region has the DNA TGTGCCAGTAGTACCCAACAGGGGAGCTCCTATAATTCACCCCTCCACTTT. Complete variable domain (other parts from reference TRBV19 and TRBJ1-6): DGGITQSPKYLFRKEGQNVTLSCEQNLNHDAMYWYRQDPGQGLRLIYYSQIVNDFQKGDIAEGYSVSREKKESFPLTVTSAQKNPTAFYLCASSTQQGSSYNSPLHFGNGTRLTVT.

The chain carries TRBV5-6 and TRBJ2-7, with TRBD2 matching 11 bases. Losses at the gene ends were 0 bases for V and 2 bases for J; bases not matched to a gene: 4. The CDR3 spans 16 residues. Germline V gives CDR1 SGHDT, CDR2 YYEEEE. For the CDR3, the DNA is TGTGCCAGCAGCTTGGTAGGTAGCGGGGGGGCCTACGAGCAGTACTTC. It encodes CASSLVGSGGAYEQYF.

The chain is built from TRBV7-9 and TRBJ2-6, with a weak D call TRBD1 (6 bases). V gave up 5 bases and J gave up 1 base, with 9 bases separating them. The CDR3 consists of 15 residues. CDR1 and CDR2 from the germline V gene are SEHNR and FQNEAQ (reference sequence). This chain's CDR3 is CASSATGSGANVLTF. The CDR3 coding sequence is TGTGCCAGCAGCGCAACAGGGTCTGGGGCCAACGTCCTGACTTTC.

The chain uses TRBV7-3 and TRBJ2-1; 9 nucleotides line up with TRBD2. Germline V CDR1 and CDR2: SGHTA, FQGTGA. J was trimmed by 0 bases and V by 6 bases; bases with no gene match: 3. The CDR3 sequence is 15 residues long. The CDR3 DNA sequence: TGTGCCAGCAGTTTAGCGGGGGACTCCTACAATGAGCAGTTCTTC. Its translation is CASSLAGDSYNEQFF.

The V call is TRBV18, the J call TRBJ1-3, with D possibly matching TRBD1 (6 bases). CDR3 length: 16 amino acids. Germline V CDR1 and CDR2: KGHSH, LQKENI. Between the trimmed V and J ends, which lost 3 bases and 3 bases, there was a span of 15 bases. The DNA for the CDR3 is TGTGCCAGCTCACCCTCGGACAGAGAATTTGGAAACACCATATATTTT. Translating gives CASSPSDREFGNTIYF.

This chain links TRBV9 with TRBJ2-5, with D perhaps matching TRBD2 (6 bases). Germline CDR1 is SGDLS and CDR2 is YYNGEE. The length of the CDR3 is 14 residues. Deletions cut 0 bases from V and 7 bases from J, with 13 bases between. CDR3 in amino acids: CASSVGGVRSTQYF. The CDR3 bases are TGTGCCAGCAGCGTAGGGGGGGTGAGATCGACCCAGTACTTC. Looking up the rest from reference TRBV9 and TRBJ2-5 gives the full variable domain: DSGVTQTPKHLITATGQRVTLRCSPRSGDLSVYWYQQSLDQGLQFLIQYYNGEERAKGNILERFSAQQFPDLHSELNLSSLELGDSALYFCASSVGGVRSTQYFGPGTRLLVL.

The rearrangement uses TRBV10-3 and TRBJ2-1, with D perhaps matching TRBD1 or TRBD2 (5 bases each). Germline V gene lookup returns CDR1 ENHRY and CDR2 SYGVKD. The CDR3 totals 14 residues. Trimming stripped 4 bases from V and 4 bases from J, with 11 bases between. The CDR3 DNA is TGTGCCATCAGTGGTACGGGGCCTTACAATGAGCAGTTCTTC. Translated: CAISGTGPYNEQFF.

The genes are TRBV4-3 and TRBJ1-4; D is ambiguous. Germline lookup yields CDR1 LGHNA and CDR2 YSLEER. V was shortened by 5 bases and J by 5 bases, with 12 bases between the two germline ends. This CDR3 comprises 14 residues. DNA for the CDR3: TGCGCCAGCAGCGGTCTGGAAAGGAATGAAAAACTGTTTTTT. Its protein is CASSGLERNEKLFF.

CDR3 residues: CASSPEILLSTYEQYF. CDR3 nucleotide sequence: TGTGCCAGCAGCCCAGAAATTCTTCTGTCAACCTACGAGCAGTACTTC. This chain joins TRBV5-4 and TRBJ2-7; no clear D gene. Germline V gene data show CDR1 as SGHNT and CDR2 as YYREEE (reference sequence). V was clipped by 4 bases and J by 2 bases, with 19 bases between them. This CDR3 has 16 residues.

CDR3 sequence reads: CASSLLGQGAGGYTF. The CDR3 DNA reads TGTGCCAGCAGCCTGTTGGGACAGGGGGCCGGAGGCTACACCTTC. V usage is TRBV5-4 and J usage is TRBJ1-2, with 12 nucleotides matching TRBD1. CDR3 length: 15 amino acids. Looked up from germline, CDR1 is SGHNT and CDR2 is YYREEE (reference sequence). After removal of 4 bases from V and 8 bases from J, the junction contained 9 bases not matched to a gene.

The J gene is TRBJ1-6, the V gene TRBV7-3; D gene ambiguous. CDR1 and CDR2 from the germline V gene are SGHTA and FQGTGA. This CDR3 comprises 12 residues. V lost 4 bases and J lost 7, with 5 bases in between. Written as DNA, the CDR3 is TGTGCCAGCAGCTCGGCGAATTCACCCCTCCACTTT. Its translation: CASSSANSPLHF.

The chain employs TRBV4-1 and TRBJ1-2; D call uncertain. Germline CDR1 is MGHRA and CDR2 is YSYEKL. The CDR3 sequence is 14 residues long. The ends were cut back, 1 base at V and 3 bases at J, with 9 bases in the middle. CDR3 amino acids: CASSQVGLHYGYTF. The CDR3 bases are TGCGCCAGCAGCCAAGTGGGTCTCCACTATGGCTACACCTTC.

V gene TRBV6-1 combines with J gene TRBJ2-1; D remains ambiguous. This CDR3 is built from 15 residues. V was pared by 4 bases and J by 3 bases, with 13 bases between. Per germline, CDR1 MNHNS and CDR2 SASEGT. In DNA, the CDR3 is TGTGCCAGCAGTGTATCCCACGGGTACTACAATGAGCAGTTCTTC. It yields the protein CASSVSHGYYNEQFF.

As concerns this clone: Other DNA sequences in this sample translate to the same CDR3. The chain links TRBV29-1 to TRBJ2-3; D call uncertain. The germline CDR1 and CDR2 sequences are SQVTM and ANQGSEA. The CDR3 is 12 amino acids. Deletions cut 1 base from V and 3 bases from J, with 5 bases between. CDR3 sequence (DNA): TGCAGCGTTGAAGGTGCAACAGATACGCAGTATTTT. Residues: CSVEGATDTQYF.

The V call is TRBV10-3, the J call TRBJ1-2, with 12 bases matching TRBD1. The CDR3 sequence is 16 residues long. Looked up from germline, CDR1 is ENHRY and CDR2 is SYGVKD. The J segment lost 6 bases and the V segment lost 6 bases, leaving 11 bases of the junction unmatched. This CDR3 is CAIRGTGGPRSDGYTF. CDR3 nucleotide sequence: TGTGCCATCAGGGGGACAGGGGGCCCGAGATCAGATGGCTACACCTTC.

V is TRBV5-6 and J is TRBJ2-3, with TRBD1 matching over 7 bases. The CDR3 runs to 16 residues. Trimming removed 5 bases from V and 0 bases from J; junction bases left unmatched: 9. Germline CDR1 is SGHDT and CDR2 is YYEEEE. CDR3 bases: TGTGCCAGCAGTTCAGACCGGGACAGAAGCACAGATACGCAGTATTTT. This gives the protein CASSSDRDRSTDTQYF.

V gene TRBV30 combines with J gene TRBJ2-4; D perhaps matches TRBD1 (8 bases). CDR1 is GTSNPN, CDR2 SVGIG, per germline (reference sequence). V was pared by 2 bases and J by 8 bases, with 13 bases between. This CDR3 comprises 13 residues. The CDR3 nucleotides read TGTGCCTGGAGTCTTACAGGGGGGGACATTCAGTACTTC. This sequence encodes CAWSLTGGDIQYF. Full variable domain (remainder filled in from reference TRBV30 and TRBJ2-4): SQTIHQWPATLVQPVGSPLSLECTVEGTSNPNLYWYRQAAGRGLQLLFYSVGIGQISSEVPQNLSASRPQDRQFILSSKKLLLSDSGFYLCAWSLTGGDIQYFGAGTRLSVL.

V gene TRBV30 combines with J gene TRBJ2-2, with D possibly matching TRBD2 (5 bases). The V gene lost 3 bases and the J gene lost 3 bases, with 14 bases spanning the gap. The CDR3 is made up of 15 amino acids. Germline CDR1 reads GTSNPN; CDR2 reads SVGIG (reference sequence). The CDR3 reads CAWRREPVYTGELFF. The CDR3 bases are TGTGCCTGGAGACGGGAACCGGTTTACACCGGGGAGCTGTTTTTT.

The genes are TRBV28 and TRBJ2-5; weak D call: TRBD1 (6 bases). The CDR3 sequence is 15 residues long. The germline V gene has CDR1 MDHEN and CDR2 SYDVKM. V lost 2 bases, J lost 1 base, and 11 bases lay in between. The CDR3 region is CASSLPTGIQETQYF. The CDR3, as DNA: TGTGCCAGCAGTTTACCCACAGGGATCCAAGAGACCCAGTACTTC. Looking up the rest from reference TRBV28 and TRBJ2-5 gives the full variable domain: DVKVTQSSRYLVKRTGEKVFLECVQDMDHENMFWYRQDPGLGLRLIYFSYDVKMKEKGDIPEGYSVSREKKERFSLILESASTNQTSMYLCASSLPTGIQETQYFGPGTRLLVL.

V and J are TRBV11-2 and TRBJ2-5; no reliable D call. The V end was cut by 1 base, the J end by 5 bases, with 14 bases between. The V gene's germline CDR1 is SGHAT and CDR2 FQNNGV. CDR3 length: 15 residues. This CDR3 is CASSLGGPGRETQYF. CDR3 nucleotides: TGTGCCAGCAGCTTAGGCGGTCCTGGCAGGGAGACCCAGTACTTC.

The rearrangement links TRBV28 to TRBJ2-7; 7 positions agree with TRBD1. This CDR3 spans 15 amino acids. V was clipped by 8 bases and J by 3 bases; unmatched bases: 13. The germline gives CDR1 MDHEN, CDR2 SYDVKM. This chain's CDR3 is CASGEGQPTYYEQYF. The CDR3 DNA follows: TGTGCCAGCGGAGAGGGACAGCCAACTTACTACGAGCAGTACTTC. Drawing the rest from reference TRBV28 and TRBJ2-7, the complete variable domain is DVKVTQSSRYLVKRTGEKVFLECVQDMDHENMFWYRQDPGLGLRLIYFSYDVKMKEKGDIPEGYSVSREKKERFSLILESASTNQTSMYLCASGEGQPTYYEQYFGPGTRLTVT.

The gene calls are TRBV5-4 and TRBJ1-5, with TRBD1 as a possible D gene (5 bases). V gave up 6 bases and J gave up 0 bases, with 13 bases separating them. The CDR3 contains 15 residues. Germline values: CDR1 SGHNT, CDR2 YYREEE (reference sequence). CDR3 nucleotide sequence: TGTGCCAGCAAGAAGGGACCATATAGCAATCAGCCCCAGCATTTT. Translation gives CASKKGPYSNQPQHF.